This TCR beta chain is from a study of T cells after somatic rescue of genetic block. The method was immunoSEQ multiplex PCR; TCRdb's version includes in-frame clones alone and lacks a portion of them. This sample has tens of thousands of clones; 92% occur once, and the top ten carry around 3%. The CDR3 has 16 amino acids. Germline CDR1 reads SGHAT; CDR2 reads FQNNGV. Trimming cost V 5 bases and J 4 bases; bases outside gene matches: 8. V gene TRBV11-2 combines with J gene TRBJ2-3; 11 bases are shared with TRBD1. Sequencing used peripheral blood mononuclear cells (PBMCs). This clonotype originated in a man between 35 and 55 years old. In nucleotides, the CDR3 is TGTGCCAGCAGCACCAGGACAGGGGGCTTTCCAGATACGCAGTATTTT. Its translation is CASSTRTGGFPDTQYF.